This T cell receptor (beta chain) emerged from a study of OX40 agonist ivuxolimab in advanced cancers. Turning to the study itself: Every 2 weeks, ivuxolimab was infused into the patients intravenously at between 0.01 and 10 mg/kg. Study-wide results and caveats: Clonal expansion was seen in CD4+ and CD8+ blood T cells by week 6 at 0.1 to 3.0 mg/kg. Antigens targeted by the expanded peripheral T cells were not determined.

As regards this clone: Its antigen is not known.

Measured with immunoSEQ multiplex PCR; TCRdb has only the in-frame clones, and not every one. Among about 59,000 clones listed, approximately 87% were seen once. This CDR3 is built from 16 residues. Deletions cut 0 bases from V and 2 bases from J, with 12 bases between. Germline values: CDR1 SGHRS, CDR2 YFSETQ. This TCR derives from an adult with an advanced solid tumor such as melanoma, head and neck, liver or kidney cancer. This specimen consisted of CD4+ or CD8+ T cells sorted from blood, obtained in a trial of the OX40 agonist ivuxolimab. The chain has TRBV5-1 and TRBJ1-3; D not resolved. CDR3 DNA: TGCGCCAGCAGCTTGGCCATGCCGCAGGCTGGAAACACCATATATTTT. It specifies CASSLAMPQAGNTIYF.